The next 26 T cell receptor beta chains were all read from a single sample in a study of T cell clonality in common variable immunodeficiency. Findings and limits, study-wide: In common variable immunodeficiency, TCR beta chains reportedly carried fewer deletions and N-nucleotide insertions.

The antigens for these receptors are not known. TCRdb's copy holds only in-frame clones and misses some; the assay was immunoSEQ multiplex PCR. Observed in the sample are some 2,600 clones, none of them singletons. Sequenced: peripheral blood mononuclear cells. These receptors all stem from a human donor with common variable immunodeficiency.

This clone was observed at least ten times. The sequence runs out 3 residues before the end of the CDR3; the remainder is reconstructed from the germline J gene. The chain joins TRBV12-5 to TRBJ2-3; TRBD1 matches 8 bases. Germline assignment: CDR1 LGHNT and CDR2 FRNRAP. V lost 0 bases to trimming and J lost 6 bases; unmatched junction nucleotides: 14. This CDR3 contains 18 residues. The CDR3 loop reads CASGLVRLGRGRPDTQYF. The sequenced CDR3 bases are TGTGCTAGTGGTTTGGTGAGGTTGGGCAGGGGGCGACCCGATACG.

Within the sample, this clone is medium-sized. The missing CDR3 end, 3 residues past where the read stops, is filled in from the germline J gene. V gene TRBV20-1 combines with J gene TRBJ2-3, with TRBD1 as a possible D gene (7 bases). The CDR3 sequence is 13 residues long. Germline CDR1 is DFQATT and CDR2 is SNEGSKA (reference sequence). V was pared by 6 bases and J by 4 bases, with 14 bases between. Incomplete CDR3 DNA: TGCAGTGCAGAGGAGGGGGCGGCAGATACG. Translation gives CSAEEGAADT. The whole CDR3 sequence is CSAEEGAADTQYF.

In its sample, this clone is medium-sized. The read ends 3 residues before the CDR3 terminus; that terminus is restored from the germline J gene. The chain employs TRBV20-1 and TRBJ2-7; possibly TRBD1 for D (6 bases). Germline V gene data show CDR1 as DFQATT and CDR2 as SNEGSKA (reference sequence). V was cut by 6 bases and J by 3 bases, with 27 bases left in between. The CDR3 length is 17 residues. The DNA read from the CDR3 is TGCAGTGCCCATAAAAAATTCGTCGGGACACGGAACTACGAG. This encodes CSAHKKFVGTRNYE. The CDR3 in its entirety is CSAHKKFVGTRNYEQYF.

By proportion, this clone is medium-sized (0.01 to 0.1%). The read halts 3 residues ahead of the CDR3 end, with the missing end drawn from the germline J gene. V gene TRBV5-1 combines with J gene TRBJ2-5, with a possible D match to TRBD2 (7 bases). Trimming cost V 4 bases and J 1 base, with 17 bases left between them. This CDR3 is 16 amino acids long. Germline V gives CDR1 SGHRS, CDR2 YFSETQ. The part of the CDR3 DNA that was read is TGCGCCAGCAGCCGGGGAGGGGTAGGGGGCCAAGAGACC. It is translated as CASSRGGVGGQET. The whole CDR3 reads CASSRGGVGGQETQYF.

This clone has at least ten counts. The read halts 3 residues ahead of the CDR3 end, with the missing end drawn from the germline J gene. The rearrangement joins TRBV12-5 to TRBJ2-7, with D hard to call. The germline V gene encodes CDR1 LGHNT and CDR2 FRNRAP. V was clipped by 1 base and J by 3 bases, with 4 bases between them. This CDR3 comprises 12 residues. CDR3 DNA, as far as it was read: TGTGCTAGTGGTTTGGCCAGCTACGAG. Protein product: CASGLASYE. The full CDR3 is CASGLASYEQYF.

This clone was detected ten times or more. The sequenced fragment ends 3 residues before the CDR3 boundary, so the rest is inferred from the germline J gene. This chain uses TRBV5-4 with TRBJ2-3; D remains ambiguous. The V gene lost 0 bases and the J gene lost 2 bases, with 4 bases spanning the gap. The CDR3 is 13 amino acids. Germline V gives CDR1 SGHNT, CDR2 YYREEE (reference sequence). The chain's CDR3 is CASSLGATDTQYF. The part of the CDR3 DNA that was read is TGTGCCAGCAGCTTGGGGGCCACAGATACG.

By sample share, this clone is medium-sized. CDR3 DNA, as far as it was read: TGTGCCAGCACCAACCTTCCTGGGGGCCTCTACGAG. It translates to CASTNLPGGLYE. The whole CDR3 region reads CASTNLPGGLYEQYF. This chain connects TRBV2 to TRBJ2-7; weak D call: TRBD1 (6 bases). The missing CDR3 end, 3 residues past where the read stops, is filled in from the germline J gene. Trimming cost V 7 bases and J 3 bases, with 19 bases left between them. The CDR3 has 15 amino acids. Germline assignment: CDR1 SNHLY and CDR2 FYNNEI.

This clone has ten or more counts. The CDR3 extends 3 residues past the end of the read, so its final part is completed from the germline J gene. The J gene is TRBJ1-1, the V gene TRBV7-9, with TRBD1 as a possible D gene (5 bases). From germline, CDR1 is SEHNR and CDR2 FQNEAQ (reference sequence). The CDR3 is made up of 15 amino acids. CDR3 sequence reads: CASSPRRVRYLGAFF. The sequenced part of the CDR3 DNA is TGTGCCAGCAGCCCACGCAGGGTCCGGTACTTAGGG.

Relative to its sample, this clone is medium-sized. The read falls 3 residues short of the CDR3 end, and the missing part is taken from the germline J gene. The chain links TRBV19 to TRBJ1-1, with D possibly TRBD1 on 6 matching bases. There are 14 residues in the CDR3. CDR1 and CDR2 (germline): LNHDA, SQIVND (reference sequence). The ends were cut back, 5 bases at V and 1 base at J, with 11 bases in the middle. The covered CDR3 bases are TGTGCCAGTAGTCCGGAACAGGGGAACACTGAA. Its translation is CASSPEQGNTE. The whole CDR3 reads CASSPEQGNTEAFF.

This clone counts as medium-sized. The read terminates 3 residues ahead of where the CDR3 ends, so the germline J gene completes it. The rearrangement links TRBV27 to TRBJ2-3; 10 positions match TRBD2. Germline V gene sequence: CDR1 MNHEY, CDR2 SMNVEV (reference sequence). The CDR3 spans 16 residues. V gave up 6 bases and J gave up 0 bases; unmatched junction bases: 6. The CDR3 spells CASRKTLAGSTDTQYF. The sequenced CDR3 bases are TGTGCCAGCAGAAAAACACTAGCGGGGAGCACAGATACG.

This clone occurred a few times. The CDR3 end is not reached by the read, which stops 3 residues before it; the germline J gene fills it in. J is TRBJ1-2 and V is TRBV10-2, with 7 bases aligning to TRBD1. CDR1 and CDR2 (germline): WSHSY, SAAADI. Trimming cost V 4 bases and J 3 bases; bases outside gene matches: 5. The length of the CDR3 is 14 residues. CDR3 DNA, as far as it was read: TGCGCCAGCAGTGGTGTAGGGGGCTACTATGGC. It specifies CASSGVGGYYG. The complete CDR3 sequence is CASSGVGGYYGYTF.

This clone showed up many times. The read halts 3 residues ahead of the CDR3 end, with the missing end drawn from the germline J gene. The chain recombines TRBV12-3 or TRBV12-4 with TRBJ1-1; D uncertain. The CDR3 consists of 12 residues. The V gene lost 1 base and the J gene lost 5 bases, with 5 bases spanning the gap. The DNA read from the CDR3 is TGTGCCAGCAGTTTAGGAAGGACTGAA. This gives the protein CASSLGRTE. The full CDR3 sequence reads CASSLGRTEAFF.

By share, this clone counts as medium-sized. The read ends 3 residues before the CDR3 terminus; that terminus is restored from the germline J gene. The chain combines TRBV2 with TRBJ1-1; TRBD1 aligns across 7 bases. The CDR3 runs to 11 residues. Trimming removed 6 bases from V and 6 bases from J; junction bases left unmatched: 1. Germline V gene data show CDR1 as SNHLY and CDR2 as FYNNEI. CDR3 residues: CASRQGPEAFF. The DNA read from the CDR3 is TGTGCCAGCAGACAGGGGCCTGAA.

This clone is termed medium-sized. The read ends 3 residues before the CDR3 terminus; that terminus is restored from the germline J gene. The chain joins TRBV2 to TRBJ2-1; 7 bases are shared with TRBD2. Germline trimming cut 6 bases from V and 4 bases from J; bases unmatched to any gene: 12. Looked up from germline, CDR1 is SNHLY and CDR2 is FYNNEI. The CDR3 is 16 amino acids. CDR3 region: CASRPRLVGGYNEQFF. CDR3 DNA, as far as it was read: TGTGCCAGCAGACCCCGACTAGTGGGGGGGTACAATGAG.

Within the sample, this clone is medium-sized. The missing CDR3 end, 3 residues past where the read stops, is filled in from the germline J gene. V usage is TRBV7-9 and J usage is TRBJ1-2; D is unclear. CDR3 size: 13 residues. Germline CDR1 reads SEHNR; CDR2 reads FQNEAQ (reference sequence). V was cut by 3 bases and J by 7 bases, with 12 bases left in between. The CDR3 loop reads CASSLWQSPGYTF. The sequenced part of the CDR3 DNA is TGTGCCAGCAGCTTGTGGCAGTCCCCTGGC.

By its share, this clone is medium-sized. The CDR3 is cut off 3 residues early in the read; its end comes from the germline J gene. The chain couples TRBV7-9 to TRBJ1-3; 7 bases fit TRBD1. CDR1 SEHNR and CDR2 FQNEAQ come from the germline V gene (reference sequence). The CDR3 is made up of 14 amino acids. Trimming took 6 bases from V and 4 from J; bases not matched to a gene: 6. The CDR3 bases that were read are TGTGCCAGCAGGACAGGGAACCTCGGAAACACC. This translates into CASRTGNLGNT. The whole CDR3 sequence reads CASRTGNLGNTIYF.

Only a few counts were recorded for this clone. The observed sequence ends 3 residues before the CDR3 terminus, with the missing tail filled in from the germline J gene. The chain carries TRBV13 and TRBJ2-5; 8 bases agree with TRBD2. V was pared by 2 bases and J by 1 base, with 3 bases of the junction left unmatched. This CDR3 contains 15 residues. The germline gives CDR1 PRHDT, CDR2 FYEKMQ (reference sequence). CDR3 sequence: CASSLSAGAQETQYF. The covered CDR3 bases are TGTGCCAGCAGCTTATCAGCGGGGGCCCAAGAGACC.

This clone is large. With the read ending 3 residues before the CDR3 end, the germline J gene is used to fill in that end. V is TRBV5-4 and J is TRBJ1-2; 10 bases fit TRBD1. CDR3 size: 14 residues. With 4 bases clipped from V and 5 bases from J, the junction kept 5 bases outside the gene matches. Germline CDR1 is SGHNT and CDR2 is YYREEE (reference sequence). CDR3 residues: CASSRDRGGYGYTF. The sequenced CDR3 bases are TGTGCCAGCAGCCGGGACAGGGGTGGTTATGGC.

This clone has a count of ten or more. The CDR3 loop is CASSQLGGNQPQHF. The sequenced part of the CDR3 DNA is TGCGCCAGCAGCCAACTAGGGGGCAATCAGCCC. This chain joins TRBV4-1 and TRBJ1-5, with D perhaps TRBD1 (5 bases). The read ends 3 residues shy of where the CDR3 ends; the end is completed using the germline J gene. The CDR3 contains 14 residues. Germline V gene sequence: CDR1 MGHRA, CDR2 YSYEKL. Trimming stripped 2 bases from V and 2 bases from J, with 7 bases between.

For this clone: The missing CDR3 end, 3 residues past where the read stops, is filled in from the germline J gene. V gene TRBV7-9 combines with J gene TRBJ2-7; TRBD2 is a possible D gene (5 bases). The CDR3 is 15 residues long. V was cut by 6 bases and J by 5 bases, with 20 bases left in between. Germline V CDR1 and CDR2: SEHNR, FQNEAQ (reference sequence). CDR3 bases read: TGTGCCAGCAGGCCCACCCGGTCGACGAGGGACGAG. Protein sequence: CASRPTRSTRDE. The CDR3, in full, reads CASRPTRSTRDEQYF.

This clone is medium-sized within its sample. Partial CDR3 DNA: TGTGCCAGCAGCTATACGACAGCGAGGGAAAAA. This codes for CASSYTTAREK. The entire CDR3 protein reads CASSYTTAREKLFF. This chain links TRBV7-9 with TRBJ1-4; TRBD1 might be the D (5 bases). Read coverage stops 3 residues before the CDR3 terminus; the germline J gene supplies the remainder. Germline V gives CDR1 SEHNR, CDR2 FQNEAQ (reference sequence). Trimming cost V 4 bases and J 8 bases, with 14 bases left between them. This CDR3 is 14 amino acids long. Combining the CDR3 with reference TRBV7-9 and TRBJ1-4 gives the whole variable domain DTGVSQNPRHKITKRGQNVTFRCDPISEHNRLYWYRQTLGQGPEFLTYFQNEAQLEKSRLLSDRFSAERPKGSFSTLEIQRTEQGDSAMYLCASSYTTAREKLFFGSGTQLSVL.

This clone is categorized as medium-sized. CDR3 DNA, as far as it was read: TGTGCCAGCAGCGCCCAAGGACTAGCGGGGGAATACAATGAG. This translates into CASSAQGLAGEYNE. The whole CDR3 sequence reads CASSAQGLAGEYNEQFF. The chain employs TRBV9 and TRBJ2-1, with 13 bases matching TRBD2. The read finishes 3 residues shy of the CDR3 end, and the germline J gene is used to complete it. Germline V gene sequence: CDR1 SGDLS, CDR2 YYNGEE. J gave up 4 bases and V 3 bases, and 7 bases lay outside the gene matches. This CDR3 contains 17 residues. Combining the CDR3 with reference TRBV9 and TRBJ2-1 gives the whole variable domain DSGVTQTPKHLITATGQRVTLRCSPRSGDLSVYWYQQSLDQGLQFLIQYYNGEERAKGNILERFSAQQFPDLHSELNLSSLELGDSALYFCASSAQGLAGEYNEQFFGPGTRLTVL.

This clone is medium-sized (0.01 to 0.1%). The read ends 3 residues shy of where the CDR3 ends; the end is completed using the germline J gene. The rearrangement joins TRBV7-2 to TRBJ2-3; a possible D gene is TRBD2 (5 bases). The CDR3 sequence is 15 residues long. V dropped 1 base and J dropped 1 base, with 9 bases sitting between them. From germline, CDR1 is SGHTA and CDR2 FQGNSA. The CDR3 loop is CASSLGGGRTDTQYF. CDR3 DNA, as far as it was read: TGTGCCAGCAGCTTAGGCGGAGGCCGCACAGATACG.

This clone qualifies as medium-sized (0.01 to 0.1%). The sequenced fragment ends 3 residues before the CDR3 boundary, so the rest is inferred from the germline J gene. The chain has TRBV10-3 and TRBJ2-6; weak D call: TRBD2 (6 bases). Looked up from germline, CDR1 is ENHRY and CDR2 is SYGVKD. This CDR3 comprises 18 residues. Trimming removed 3 bases at V and 0 bases at J, with 15 bases between. The CDR3 region is CAISDVVGGPSGANVLTF. The sequenced part of the CDR3 DNA is TGTGCCATCAGTGATGTTGTGGGGGGTCCCTCTGGGGCCAACGTC.

By share of the sample, this clone is medium-sized (0.01 to 0.1%). The read is 3 residues too short to cover the CDR3 end, so that end is filled in from the germline J gene. The V gene is TRBV5-1, the J gene TRBJ1-2; TRBD1 is a possible D gene (5 bases). Germline V lookup: CDR1 SGHRS, CDR2 YFSETQ. The CDR3 has 14 residues. The CDR3 DNA, read in part, is TGCGCCAGCAGCTTGGGGGGCCCCTCCTTCGGC. Its translation is CASSLGGPSFG. The full CDR3 sequence reads CASSLGGPSFGYTF.

This clone counts as medium-sized (0.01 to 0.1%). The read terminates 3 residues ahead of where the CDR3 ends, so the germline J gene completes it. This chain links TRBV11-2 with TRBJ2-7; D ambiguous. Germline-derived CDR1 and CDR2 are SGHAT and FQNNGV. Trimming shortened V by 3 bases and J by 0 bases, and 9 bases separated the two germline ends. The CDR3 totals 14 residues. The CDR3 loop is CASSFGPVSYEQYF. The covered CDR3 bases are TGTGCCAGCAGCTTTGGTCCGGTCTCCTACGAG.